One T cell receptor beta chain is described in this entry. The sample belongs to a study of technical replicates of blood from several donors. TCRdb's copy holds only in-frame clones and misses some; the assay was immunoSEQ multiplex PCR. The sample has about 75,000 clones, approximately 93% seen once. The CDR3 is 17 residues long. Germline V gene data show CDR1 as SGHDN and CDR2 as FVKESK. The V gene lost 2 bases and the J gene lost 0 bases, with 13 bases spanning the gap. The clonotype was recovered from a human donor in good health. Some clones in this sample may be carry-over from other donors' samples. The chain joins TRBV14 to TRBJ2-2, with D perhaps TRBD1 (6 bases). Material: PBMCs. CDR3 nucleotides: TGTGCCAGCAGCCAAACTATGGACAGCGCGAACACCGGGGAGCTGTTTTTT. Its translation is CASSQTMDSANTGELFF.